This TCR beta chain is drawn from a study of cytomegalovirus exposure and HLA in healthy donors (TCRdb year 2017). General notes on the study: In an earlier analysis of around 540 of the donors, approximately 260 Gb of sequence data and 117 million unique TCR beta sequences from about 179 million T cells were reported. An early release that covered about 600 HLA-typed donors contained around 300 gigabases of sequencing data and approximately 85 million unique TCR sequences. Among the approximately 400 genotyped donors, around 81% belonged to the genetic ancestry cluster associated with self-reported Caucasian donors. The study aimed to test whether cataloging public T cell receptors could reveal signatures of past pathogen exposure. The T cell repertoires of under 700 subjects were profiled by immunosequencing and related to cytomegalovirus serostatus. In addition to the first cohort of hundreds of subjects, a separate validation cohort of over 90 different subjects was used. The study combined high-throughput TCR immunosequencing, statistical association of individual TCRs with disease status, and machine learning to predict cytomegalovirus infection status. A later analysis re-analyzed previously published TCR beta repertoires from roughly 690 donors and added high-resolution HLA genotyping to study TCR occurrence patterns. The later analysis used no new phenotypic data to find candidate immune exposures, relying instead on TCR beta sequences and their occurrence across donors. An earlier analysis of 450 to 750 of the donors used high-throughput TCR beta sequencing to judge whether each TCR beta V gene segment behaved as functional or pseudogenic. Donor age, sex, ethnicity and CMV serostatus were compiled alongside the repertoire data. A later genetic analysis took genome-wide SNP genotypes for about 55% of the 666 donors and used that subset as a discovery cohort. All discovery cohort repertoires had been generated using a single sequencing platform. HLA typing included class I and class II loci at four-digit resolution. The number of typed donors differed by locus: about 629-630 for A, B, C, DRB1 and DQB1; approximately 520 for DQA1; some 610 for DPA1; and about 450 for DPB1. Because of strong linkage in the cohort, 4 to 6 DR-DQ haplotypes were treated as single units for association and clustering. Among about 400 genotyped donors of the cohort, an average of about 240,000 unique TCR beta nucleotide sequences was sequenced per donor, of which approximately 19% were non-productive.

Preparation of the library involved the immunoSEQ multiplex PCR assay. A mixture of 60 forward primers for TCR Vbeta segments and 13 reverse primers for TCR Jbeta segments was used in the multiplex PCR. A multiplex PCR assay on genomic DNA amplified the CDR3 region of rearranged TCR beta genes. Amplified TCR beta libraries were sequenced as 87-base-pair reads on the Illumina HiSeq System. Per the source publication's procedure: A later analysis counted approximately 74 million unique TCR beta chains across the 666 repertoires, and around 9.9 million of these chains were shared by at least two donors. To remove PCR and sequencing errors, raw reads were error-corrected and collapsed into unique sequences using a nearest-neighbor algorithm that merged closely related sequences. Alignment of CDR3 sequences to IMGT reference sequences was used to assign V, D and J gene segments. For a sequence to be retained, a match of at least six nucleotides was required to both a V gene segment and a J gene segment. A rearrangement counted as productive if the CDR3 had no stop codons and remained in frame with V and J, and every other rearrangement counted as non-productive. CDR3 was defined by IMGT convention, running from the second conserved V-encoded cysteine to the conserved J-encoded phenylalanine. The earlier analysis of more than 450 of the donors excluded sequences that lacked an unambiguous match to a single V gene segment. An earlier analysis of several hundred of the donors called V segments functional above 56.7% productive rearrangements and segregating when the between-donor standard deviation exceeded 5%. A statistical classification framework was built to diagnose cytomegalovirus status from the catalog of TCR beta chain sequences. V and J gene assignment, in a later analysis, came from comparing TCR nucleotide sequences with IMGT/GENE-DB human TR gene sequences. The TCRdist pipeline was used in a later analysis to assign CDR3 sequences and most-parsimonious VDJ recombination scenarios. In a later analysis, each TCR beta chain was defined by its CDR3 amino acid sequence together with its V-gene family, and reads without a unique V-gene family were excluded. A later analysis removed 450 to 600 highly shared, low-generation-probability nucleotide sequences to deal with suspected cross-contamination and a sequencing artifact. In a later analysis, a clonal expansion index for each public chain was calculated from normalized within-repertoire ranks of inferred template counts. Generation probabilities in a later analysis came from a VDJ recombination model fitted to out-of-frame rearrangements, and those results were checked against IGoR. In a later analysis, TCR-TCR, TCR-HLA and TCR-CMV co-occurrence was scored with hypergeometric tests, and a repertoire-size bias correction was applied to TCR pairs. In a later analysis, false discovery rates were estimated by permuting HLA or CMV assignments 20 times. In a later analysis, co-occurring TCRs were grouped using DBSCAN, with TCRdist sequence similarity added in when clustering inside HLA-allele-positive subsets. Co-occurrence clustering excluded repertoires with fewer than 30,000 or more than 120,000 public chains, plus five with anomalous nucleotide sharing. Here the immuneACCESS table is served through TCRdb, limited to in-frame sequences with V and J called. Missing clones are a known gap in these copies; in checked studies unresolved V genes cover under half, and the rest lacks a known reason. Clonal size and the V and J genes are those of that table, whereas D and trimming came from the DNA. In all, the sample holds approximately 110,000 clones, and more than 70% of those were seen once. The ten largest clones represent 0.2% to 0.25% of the sample.

The cohort comprised fewer than 750 healthy bone marrow donors. At the time of sampling, all cohort members were nominally healthy, though unrecorded immune exposures were likely present. The donor tested CMV seronegative and was one of the 352 seronegative cohort members. Every donor gave a peripheral blood sample, and the peripheral blood mononuclear cells from that sample were used for TCR beta sequencing. The Qiagen DNeasy Blood Extraction Kit was used to extract genomic DNA from the blood cell samples. The CDR3 has 14 amino acids, counting the end cysteine and phenylalanine. Only the CDR3 DNA is retained, 42 bases long and in frame from the first base. Deletion took 2 bases off V and 1 base off J, with a span of 9 bases between the germline ends. CDR1 SGDLS and CDR2 YYNGEE are derived from the germline V gene. The full study reports these points: The 87-base-pair reads could not distinguish some IMGT-functional V segments, including TRBV6-2 and TRBV6-3, so those segments were excluded. When HLA alleles, especially DR and DQ, strongly co-occurred, attributing TCR associations to individual alleles was difficult. The sequencing pipeline was judged likely to have produced a cluster of highly shared sequence variants as a technical artifact. Because counts were too low, roughly 18 rarely observed V segments, including chromosome 9 orphons, were left out of the earlier analysis of roughly 600 of the donors. A further reported finding was that TCR beta sequences accurately predicted the HLA-A and HLA-B alleles for most subjects in the first cohort. Roughly uniform sequencing depth across donors was assumed in presence/absence analyses, although this assumption may not hold. Compared with the roughly 670-donor mean, donors in an Asian-associated ancestry cluster had fewer N-insertions in productive TCRs, according to a later genetic analysis. In an earlier analysis of 587 of the donors, most TCR beta V segments were observed in productive rearrangements about 87% or about 30% of the time, broadly matching IMGT annotations. It was suggested by the authors that the approach could potentially be generalized to other disease states and immunological phenotypes. In vitro tests confirmed that three of the cytomegalovirus-associated TCR beta chains recognize cytomegalovirus antigens. Immune exposure information for the cohort was limited to CMV serostatus. According to a later analysis, TCR association rates differed among HLA loci, with DRB1 alleles showing the most associated TCRs and HLA-C alleles showing the fewest. In this cohort, only TCR beta chains were sequenced, and detectable features were limited by the absence of alpha or paired-chain data. Several of the top co-occurrence clusters appeared to be linked to parvovirus B19, influenza, CMV and Epstein-Barr virus, according to a later analysis. At a false discovery rate of 0.05, a later analysis linked under 20,000 TCR beta sequences to specific HLA alleles. A later genetic analysis associated a missense DCLRE1C variant with V-gene and J-gene trimming of TCR beta chains, and an independent cohort replicated the association. Linkage disequilibrium might explain the correlated functional status among segregating V segments, but an unknown experimental factor could not be excluded. Most TCR sequences were seen in very few donors, while some public TCRs were found in many individuals. In a later analysis, HLA-associated TCR beta chains were found to be more clonally expanded and to have lower generation probabilities than equally common non-associated chains. Cytomegalovirus status was reported to be diagnosed by the classifier with high specificity and sensitivity in both the original and validation cohorts. According to a later analysis, most CMV-associated TCR beta chains appeared to be HLA-restricted, and the HLA associations seemed to be driven largely by CMV exposure. Because HLA typing was missing for some donors at each locus, association tests included only the typed subset. In the study, 164 TCR beta chains were listed as associated with cytomegalovirus.

Notes on this clone: Its target antigen remains unknown. Base qualities are not recorded, but no much larger clone differs from it by a single base.

Recombination joined TRBV9 with TRBJ1-1; a confident D gene designation cannot be given. Sequenced material: PBMCs. This clonotype was sampled from a man aged 50-60 years in good health and CMV-seronegative. The DNA is as follows: TGTGCCAGCAGCGTTGGCCCCCAGAACACTGAAGCTTTCTTT. It encodes CASSVGPQNTEAFF.